Each of the 10 T cell receptor beta chains below was sequenced from the same sample in a study of CD8 T cells in Susac syndrome. When the RNA was reverse transcribed, random hexamers were used with an input of 0.5 to 1 ug. TCRdb redid the calling of the immunoSEQ multiplex PCR reads with MiXCR, one entry per CDR3 protein. Of more than 200,000 distinct CDR3 sequences in the sample, less than 95% were seen once. Sequenced material: CD4+ T cells from PBMCs. Receptors originate from a human donor with Susac syndrome.

The rearrangement uses TRBV5-4 and TRBJ2-5; 8 bases match TRBD2. CDR1 and CDR2 (germline): SGHNT, YYREEE (reference sequence). Trimming removed 0 bases from V and 5 bases from J; junction bases left unmatched: 6. The length of the CDR3 is 15 residues. CDR3 in amino acids: CASSLGAGVGETQYF. DNA of the CDR3: TGTGCCAGCAGCTTGGGAGCGGGGGTAGGTGAGACCCAGTACTTC.

The V call is TRBV20-1, the J call TRBJ2-7; D gene ambiguous. The germline gives CDR1 DFQATT, CDR2 SNEGSKA (reference sequence). The CDR3 has 14 amino acids. The germline V and J ends were trimmed by 1 base and 0 bases, with 10 bases remaining between them. CDR3 nucleotide sequence: TGCAGTGCTAGAGGTACTCCTACCTCCTACGAGCAGTACTTC. It codes for CSARGTPTSYEQYF.

V usage is TRBV9 and J usage is TRBJ1-2, with D perhaps TRBD1 (5 bases). Trimming pared 3 bases from V and 2 bases from J, leaving 14 bases between. The length of the CDR3 is 15 residues. CDR1 and CDR2 from the germline V gene are SGDLS and YYNGEE. The DNA of the CDR3 is TGTGCCAGCAGCGCAGACCCCGGGGGGAACTATGGCTACACCTTC. This sequence encodes CASSADPGGNYGYTF.

The rearrangement links TRBV29-1 to TRBJ2-7; the D gene is possibly TRBD2 (6 bases). CDR3 length: 11 residues. Trimming left V 7 bases short and J 6 bases short, with 13 bases between. Looked up from germline, CDR1 is SQVTM and CDR2 is ANQGSEA. CDR3 coding DNA: TGCAGCGGGGGGACTGAGGGCGAGCAGTACTTC. This codes for CSGGTEGEQYF.

The CDR3 protein is CASSLGWQGGGYTF. The DNA of the CDR3 is TGTGCCAGCAGCTTAGGATGGCAGGGGGGTGGCTACACCTTC. The chain is built from TRBV7-2 and TRBJ1-2; 7 nucleotides line up with TRBD1. The CDR3 has 14 residues. The germline V gene encodes CDR1 SGHTA and CDR2 FQGNSA. Trimming removed 1 base from V and 7 bases from J; junction bases left unmatched: 6.

V is TRBV27 and J is TRBJ1-4; D gene unclear. CDR1 and CDR2 (germline): MNHEY, SMNVEV (reference sequence). This CDR3 comprises 13 residues. V lost 10 bases and J lost 6, with 15 bases in between. DNA of the CDR3: TGTGCCACCAGCTCTCACGGGGATGAAAAACTGTTTTTT. Its protein is CATSSHGDEKLFF.

The J gene is TRBJ1-3, the V gene TRBV7-2; D is unresolved. Per germline, CDR1 SGHTA and CDR2 FQGNSA. V lost 0 bases and J 0 bases, leaving 9 bases between the germline ends. This CDR3 is 16 amino acids long. The CDR3 region is CASSLAGTSSGNTIYF. The CDR3 region has the DNA TGTGCCAGCAGCTTAGCGGGCACCTCCTCTGGAAACACCATATATTTT.

The rearrangement joins TRBV29-1 to TRBJ1-2; D uncertain. The CDR3 contains 13 residues. CDR1 and CDR2 (germline): SQVTM, ANQGSEA. Trimming shortened V by 4 bases and J by 4 bases, and 13 bases separated the two germline ends. The DNA for the CDR3 is TGCAGCGTTGGTTGGGATTTCGGCTATGGCTACACCTTC. As protein: CSVGWDFGYGYTF.

The chain's CDR3 is CASSLDLGQTNTGELFF. CDR3 DNA sequence: TGTGCCAGCAGTCTAGACCTAGGACAGACAAACACCGGGGAGCTGTTTTTT. J is TRBJ2-2 and V is TRBV27, with D possibly matching TRBD1 (6 bases). This CDR3 has 17 amino acids. Germline V CDR1 and CDR2: MNHEY, SMNVEV (reference sequence). V was pared by 5 bases and J by 2 bases, with 18 bases between.

This clonotype was found once. This sequence joins TRBV20-1 and TRBJ1-6; D is unclear. V was cut by 5 bases and J by 0 bases, with 11 bases left in between. CDR1 DFQATT and CDR2 SNEGSKA come from the germline V gene (reference sequence). There are 15 residues in the CDR3. The DNA of the CDR3 is TGCAGTGCTGGCTACCTGAGCTCCTATAATTCACCCCTCCACTTT. Its protein product is CSAGYLSSYNSPLHF.